One sample yielded the 8 T cell receptor beta chains listed below, sequenced in a study of identical twins. TCRdb recomputed calls from the 5' RACE reads with MiXCR, one row per CDR3 protein. The sample shows a few hundred thousand distinct CDR3 sequences, roughly 9% of them seen only once. Material for sequencing was naive T cells sorted from blood. These receptors all come from a woman aged 45 to 65 in good health.

There are many counts of this clonotype. The chain recombines TRBV7-8 with TRBJ2-2; perhaps TRBD2 as D (6 bases). CDR1 SGHVS and CDR2 FQNEAQ come from the germline V gene. This CDR3 comprises 16 residues. Trimming pared 2 bases from V and 2 bases from J, leaving 12 bases between. CDR3 region: CASSLYRAGNTGELFF. The CDR3 region has the DNA TGTGCCAGCAGCTTATATCGTGCGGGAAACACCGGGGAGCTGTTTTTT. Complete variable domain (other parts from reference TRBV7-8 and TRBJ2-2): GAGVSQSPRYKVAKRGQDVALRCDPISGHVSLFWYQQALGQGPEFLTYFQNEAQLDKSGLPSDRFFAERPEGSVSTLKIQRTQQEDSAVYLCASSLYRAGNTGELFFGEGSRLTVL.

This chain links TRBV4-1 with TRBJ2-1; tentative D call: TRBD1 (5 bases). The length of the CDR3 is 14 residues. With 4 bases removed from V and 6 bases from J, the gap between germline ends came to 13 bases. Germline V gene data show CDR1 as MGHRA and CDR2 as YSYEKL. The DNA for the CDR3 is TGCGCCAGCAGCCCAGGGCTCTGGGGCAATGAGCAGTTCTTC. Amino acids: CASSPGLWGNEQFF.

The gene calls are TRBV20-1 and TRBJ2-7; D gene ambiguous. CDR1 and CDR2 (germline): DFQATT, SNEGSKA (reference sequence). Trimming shortened V by 5 bases and J by 0 bases, and 17 bases separated the two germline ends. The CDR3 sequence is 15 residues long. CDR3 sequence reads: CSAARTTSSSYEQYF. In DNA form, the CDR3 reads TGCAGTGCTGCTCGCACTACTTCTAGCTCCTACGAGCAGTACTTC.

This clonotype occurred a few times. The CDR3 sequence is CASSYTAGVGGYTF. The CDR3 DNA follows: TGTGCCAGCAGTTACACAGCAGGGGTGGGCGGCTACACCTTC. The chain couples TRBV6-5 to TRBJ1-2; maybe TRBD1 (6 bases). The CDR3 has 14 residues. Per germline, CDR1 MNHEY and CDR2 SVGAGI. V was trimmed by 2 bases and J by 8 bases, leaving 15 bases between them.

The chain uses TRBV5-1 and TRBJ2-1, with 9 bases aligning to TRBD2. The junction had 10 bases not matched to a gene; V was cut back by 1 base and J by 8 bases. Germline V gene data show CDR1 as SGHRS and CDR2 as YFSETQ. The length of the CDR3 is 16 residues. The CDR3 loop reads CASSLSSGMTGYEQFF. The CDR3 DNA is TGCGCCAGCAGCTTGTCTAGCGGGATGACGGGCTATGAGCAGTTCTTC.

This clonotype occurred many times. V is TRBV20-1 and J is TRBJ2-1; 7 nucleotides match TRBD2. The trim removed 3 bases at V and 7 bases at J, leaving 9 bases unmatched. CDR1 is DFQATT and CDR2 is SNEGSKA in the germline V gene (reference sequence). The CDR3 spans 14 residues. The CDR3 nucleotides read TGCAGTGCTAGCGGGGTTAGCGGGTGGAATGAGCAGTTCTTC. Its protein is CSASGVSGWNEQFF.

The gene calls are TRBV27 and TRBJ2-7; no reliable D call. The CDR3 spans 13 residues. Germline CDR1 MNHEY, CDR2 SMNVEV (reference sequence). Trimming stripped 3 bases from V and 0 bases from J, with 6 bases between. The CDR3 DNA follows: TGTGCCAGCAGTTTGGACCCCTCCTACGAGCAGTACGTC. Translating it yields CASSLDPSYEQYV.

The rearrangement links TRBV27 to TRBJ2-1; possibly TRBD1 for D (5 bases). Trimming stripped 5 bases from V and 5 bases from J, with 16 bases between. The CDR3 has 15 amino acids. From germline, CDR1 is MNHEY and CDR2 SMNVEV (reference sequence). The CDR3 DNA reads as TGTGCCAGCAGTACCCAGACAAGGGGCCACAATGAGCAGTTCTTC. Translated, it gives CASSTQTRGHNEQFF.